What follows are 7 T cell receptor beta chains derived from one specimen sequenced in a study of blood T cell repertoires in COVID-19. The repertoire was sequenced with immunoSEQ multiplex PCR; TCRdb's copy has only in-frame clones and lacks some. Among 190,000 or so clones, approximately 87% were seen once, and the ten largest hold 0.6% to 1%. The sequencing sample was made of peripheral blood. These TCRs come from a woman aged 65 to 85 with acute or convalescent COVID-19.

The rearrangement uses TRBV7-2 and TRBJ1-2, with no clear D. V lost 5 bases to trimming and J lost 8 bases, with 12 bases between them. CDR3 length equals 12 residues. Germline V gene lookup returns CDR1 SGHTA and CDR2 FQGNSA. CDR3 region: CASSTSGYGYTF. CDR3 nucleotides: TGTGCCAGCAGCACCTCCGGGTACGGCTACACCTTC.

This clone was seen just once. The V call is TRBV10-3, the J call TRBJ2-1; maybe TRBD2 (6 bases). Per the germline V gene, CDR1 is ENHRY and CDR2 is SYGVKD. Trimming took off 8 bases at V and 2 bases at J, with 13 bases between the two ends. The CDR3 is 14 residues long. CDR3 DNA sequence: TGTGCCATCGCGTCGGGAGATGCCTACAATGAGCAGTTCTTC. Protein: CAIASGDAYNEQFF.

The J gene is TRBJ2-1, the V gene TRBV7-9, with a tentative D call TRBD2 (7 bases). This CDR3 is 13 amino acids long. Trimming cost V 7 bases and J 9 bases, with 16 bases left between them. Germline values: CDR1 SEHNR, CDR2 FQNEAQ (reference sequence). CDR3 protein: CASIQSGGLEQFF. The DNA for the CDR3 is TGTGCCAGCATCCAGTCGGGGGGCCTTGAGCAGTTCTTC.

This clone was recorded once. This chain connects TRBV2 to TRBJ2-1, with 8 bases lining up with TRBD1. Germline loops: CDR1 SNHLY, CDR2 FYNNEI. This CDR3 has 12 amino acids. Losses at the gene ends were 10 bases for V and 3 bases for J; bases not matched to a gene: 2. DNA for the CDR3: TGTGCCACGGGGACAGGCTACAATGAGCAGTTCTTC. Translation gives CATGTGYNEQFF.

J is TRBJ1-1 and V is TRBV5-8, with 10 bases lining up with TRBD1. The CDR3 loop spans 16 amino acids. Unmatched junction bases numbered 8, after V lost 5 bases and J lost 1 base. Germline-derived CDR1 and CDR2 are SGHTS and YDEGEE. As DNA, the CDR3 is TGTGCCAGCAGAACCGGGACAGGGGTCCGGAACACTGAAGCTTTCTTT. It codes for CASRTGTGVRNTEAFF.

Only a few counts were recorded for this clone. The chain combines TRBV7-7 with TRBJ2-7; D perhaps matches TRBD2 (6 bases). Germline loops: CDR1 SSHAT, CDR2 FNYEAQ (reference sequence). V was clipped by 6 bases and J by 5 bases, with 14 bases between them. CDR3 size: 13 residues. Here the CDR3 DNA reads TGTGCCAGCAGTGGCGGGGTGTACGACGAGCAGTACTTC. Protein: CASSGGVYDEQYF.

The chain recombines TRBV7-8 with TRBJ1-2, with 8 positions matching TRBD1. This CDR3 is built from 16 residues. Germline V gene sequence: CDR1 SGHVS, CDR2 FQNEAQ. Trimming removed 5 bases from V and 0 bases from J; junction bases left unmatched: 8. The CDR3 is CASSPGTGWANYGYTF. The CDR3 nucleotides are TGTGCCAGCAGCCCAGGGACAGGCTGGGCTAACTATGGCTACACCTTC. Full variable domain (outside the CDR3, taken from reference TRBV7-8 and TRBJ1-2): GAGVSQSPRYKVAKRGQDVALRCDPISGHVSLFWYQQALGQGPEFLTYFQNEAQLDKSGLPSDRFFAERPEGSVSTLKIQRTQQEDSAVYLCASSPGTGWANYGYTFGSGTRLTVV.